This TCR beta chain was captured in a study of blood T cell repertoires in COVID-19 (dated by TCRdb to 2019 to 2021). Describing the broader study: Samples covering the acute and convalescent phases of COVID-19 were provided by collaborators in the United States, Italy and Spain. Nearly every sample came with metadata listing a de-identified subject ID, COVID-19 status, age in years and sex. The repertoires were released in a freely available public database intended as a resource for research on the immune response to SARS-CoV-2. HLA class I and class II types, where available, came from metadata supplied by the sample provider rather than from assay-based typing. The samples were drawn from two sources: the first 160 participants of the ongoing ImmuneRACE study, and 950 to 1,500 subjects contributed by 6 global collaborators. The prospective study material was composed of cDNA or gDNA derived from T cells, B-cell-depleted T cells, or PBMCs. Deeply sampled blood TCRbeta repertoires from subjects exposed to, actively infected with, or recovered from COVID-19 were included in the dataset.

CDR1 and CDR2, per the germline V gene, are SNHLY and FYNNEI. Inclusive of the bounding cysteine and phenylalanine, the CDR3 is 15 residues long. The CDR3 DNA has 45 bases and is translated from base 1. V is clipped by 3 bases and J by 0 bases, and the sequence between their germline boundaries is 9 bases long. Study-wide conclusions, independent of this receptor: Clinical and demographic metadata were provided uncurated, with the amount varying by source and participant.

TCRbeta CDR3 regions were amplified from genomic DNA using the immunoSEQ Assay, a bias-controlled multiplex PCR. As for how the authors treated the data: The number of nucleated cells in each sample was estimated by amplification of reference gene primers within the assay. To quantify the absolute abundance of each unique TCRbeta CDR3 rearrangement, sequence reads were collapsed and filtered. Productive Simpson clonality was computed per sample as the square root of Simpson's diversity index over productive rearrangements. TCRdb's version of the immuneACCESS table is confined to in-frame rearrangements and falls short of the full clone set. An unresolved V gene accounts for under half of the shortfall where checked; the remainder is of unknown origin. V, J and clone size were drawn from that table, and D and trimming were deduced from the DNA. The sample table holds some 80,000 clones, of which about 86% were seen once. About 20% of the sample lies in the top ten.

Details on this clone: Its cognate antigen has yet to be identified. Nothing much larger sits one base from this clone, and base qualities are not available.

Each collaborating institution followed its own protocols to collect whole blood in K2EDTA tubes. For TCRbeta analysis, collaborator samples were shipped as frozen whole blood, as isolated PBMCs, or as DNA extracted from either sample type. This clonotype was sampled from a woman of 80 years or more in a cohort sampled during active or convalescent COVID-19. This chain joins TRBV2 to TRBJ2-1; there is no confident call for the D gene. Sequencing was carried out using peripheral blood. The sequenced DNA: TGTGCCAGCAGTGACGAGGCGGTCTCCTACAATGAGCAGTTCTTC. Its coded protein is CASSDEAVSYNEQFF.